This T cell receptor beta chain originates from a study of cytomegalovirus exposure and HLA in healthy donors. Study summary: Early released data comprised 75 million to 100 million unique TCRs from HLA-typed donors.

Study observations and caveats: In a later analysis, TCR beta V- and J-gene trimming showed a link to a missense DCLRE1C variant. The only immune exposure information that was available was CMV serostatus.

On this clone itself: What it binds is unknown.

This CDR3 spans 15 amino acids. Trimming took 0 bases from V and 7 from J; bases not matched to a gene: 5. Germline CDR1 and CDR2: KGHSH and LQKENI. PCR employed 60 Vbeta and 13 Jbeta primers. Assay: immunoSEQ multiplex PCR; the TCRdb copy retains only in-frame clones and omits some. Of more than 95,000 clones listed, 81% are singletons. The rearrangement links TRBV18 to TRBJ2-7; 11 bases fit TRBD2. Specimen: PBMCs. This receptor was taken from a woman under 40 in good health and CMV-seronegative. For the CDR3, the DNA is TGTGCCAGCTCACCACCGGGACTAGCGGAACTTGAGCAGTACTTC. This codes for CASSPPGLAELEQYF.